The present T cell receptor (beta chain) was sequenced within a study of T cell repertoires in cytomegalovirus infection. Study-wide findings and caveats: Totalled public TCR beta family frequency picked out people who carried CMV plus the relevant HLA.

Trimming took off 1 base at V and 2 bases at J, with 9 bases between the two ends. Looked up from germline, CDR1 is SGHAT and CDR2 is FQNNGV. The CDR3 length is 14 residues. From the reads, TCRdb called clonotypes with MiXCR, one entry per CDR3 protein. In the table there are 200,000 to 300,000 distinct CDR3 sequences, roughly 6.5% of which are singletons. In this sample, this clonotype turned up many times. Its cognate antigen is unknown. Material: PBMCs. The TCR comes from a human donor in good health (CMV status not recorded). Some clones in this sample may be carry-over from other donors' samples. The chain is built from TRBV11-2 and TRBJ2-7, with D hard to call. The CDR3 sequence: CASSLAGSTYEQYF. In DNA, the CDR3 is TGTGCCAGCAGCTTAGCTGGCTCGACCTACGAGCAGTACTTC.